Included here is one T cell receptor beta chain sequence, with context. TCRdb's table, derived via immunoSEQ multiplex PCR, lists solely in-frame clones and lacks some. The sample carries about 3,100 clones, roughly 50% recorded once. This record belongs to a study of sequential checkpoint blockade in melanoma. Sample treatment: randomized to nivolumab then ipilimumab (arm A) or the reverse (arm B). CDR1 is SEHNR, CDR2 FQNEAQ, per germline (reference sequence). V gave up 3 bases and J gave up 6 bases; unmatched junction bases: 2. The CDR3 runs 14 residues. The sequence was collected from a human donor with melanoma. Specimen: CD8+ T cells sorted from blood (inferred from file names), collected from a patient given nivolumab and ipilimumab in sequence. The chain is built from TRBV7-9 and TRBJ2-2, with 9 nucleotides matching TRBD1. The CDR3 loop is CASSFRQGAGELFF. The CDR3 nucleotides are TGTGCCAGCAGCTTTCGACAGGGGGCCGGGGAGCTGTTTTTT.